The rows below give T cell receptor beta chains drawn from one sample of a study of control samples from healthy donors and cancer patients. The repertoire was sequenced with immunoSEQ multiplex PCR; TCRdb's copy has only in-frame clones and lacks some. The sample has more than 85,000 clones; more than 85% are singletons. Input material: blood. All receptors derive from a woman between 45 and 65 years old in good health. CDR3s include the opening cysteine and the closing phenylalanine or tryptophan. D genes are given only for firm matches. Clone size is not always given. Where it is, it says once, few, many or a class for expanded clones.

DNA | CDR3 | J | V | size | D
TGCGCCAGCAGCTTGACAGGGGGGACGAACACTGAAGCTTTCTTT | CASSLTGGTNTEAFF | TRBJ1-1 | TRBV5-1 | . | TRBD1
TGTGCCAGCAGTGGGGGCACAGATACGCAGTATTTT | CASSGGTDTQYF | TRBJ2-3 | TRBV2 | . | .
TGTGCCAGCAGCCATCCCTTGCGGGGTTTCTACAATGAGCAGTTCTTC | CASSHPLRGFYNEQFF | TRBJ2-1 | TRBV3-1/TRBV3-2 | . | .
TGTGCCACCAGTGATAGGGCCCGACCCCTCGGGGCGCATGAGCAGTTCTTC | CATSDRARPLGAHEQFF | TRBJ2-1 | TRBV24-1 | . | .
TGTGCCAGCAGTTCCCCCGGACAGAGAGCTGCCAATGAGCAGTTCTTC | CASSSPGQRAANEQFF | TRBJ2-1 | TRBV27 | . | .
TGTGCCAGTAGTATAGCGGGAGGGAACGAGCAGTACTTC | CASSIAGGNEQYF | TRBJ2-7 | TRBV19 | . | TRBD2
TGTGCCAGCAGCCAAGTGTCTTACTATGGCTACACCTTC | CASSQVSYYGYTF | TRBJ1-2 | TRBV14 | . | .
TGTGCCAGCAGCGAACGCCGACAGGTGGTTACGGGGCAGTACTTC | CASSERRQVVTGQYF | TRBJ2-7 | TRBV21-1 | . | .
TGTGCCAGCAACAAAGTCCCGGACAGGCGGATCTCTGGAAACACCATATATTTT | CASNKVPDRRISGNTIYF | TRBJ1-3 | TRBV7-9 | . | TRBD1
TGTGCCTGGAGTGTAGGGGGTCTGGGACAGGGAAAGGGCTACACCTTC | CAWSVGGLGQGKGYTF | TRBJ1-2 | TRBV30 | . | TRBD1
TGTGCCAGCAGCCCGGGACAGCTTACCGGGGAGCTGTTTTTT | CASSPGQLTGELFF | TRBJ2-2 | TRBV7-8 | . | TRBD1
TGCGCCAGCAGTGACTTAAAGCGGGGGGCCTACAATGAGCAGTTCTTC | CASSDLKRGAYNEQFF | TRBJ2-1 | TRBV10-1 | . | TRBD2
TGTGCCAGCGCTCAACCGGGACTAGCGGACAATGAGCAGTTCTTC | CASAQPGLADNEQFF | TRBJ2-1 | TRBV27 | . | TRBD2
TGTGCCAGCAGTCCCGGGCCCTCCAGGTCCGGCTCCTACGAGCAGTACTTC | CASSPGPSRSGSYEQYF | TRBJ2-7 | TRBV6-6 | . | .
TGCAGTGCTAGTAATCCAGGGACCTATGGCTACACCTTC | CSASNPGTYGYTF | TRBJ1-2 | TRBV20-1 | . | .
TGTGCCAGCAGTGCGAGGAGGCGACAAAATGAAAAACTGTTTTTT | CASSARRRQNEKLFF | TRBJ1-4 | TRBV2 | . | .
TGTGCCAGCAGCTGGGACTCCACAGATACGCAGTATTTT | CASSWDSTDTQYF | TRBJ2-3 | TRBV3-1/TRBV3-2 | once | .
TGTGCCAGCAGCGTAGAATGGAGGGTAGCGGGACTCTACAATGAGCAGTTCTTC | CASSVEWRVAGLYNEQFF | TRBJ2-1 | TRBV9 | . | TRBD2
TGTGCCTGGAGAAAGGGCTCGAACACTGAAGCTTTCTTT | CAWRKGSNTEAFF | TRBJ1-1 | TRBV30 | . | .
TGCAGCGGGGGAGGGGGGGAGGCCATATCATATGAGCAGTTCTTC | CSGGGGEAISYEQFF | TRBJ2-1 | TRBV29-1 | . | .
TGTGCCAGCAGTTCCCCTATGACAGCCCGGGGCACAGATACGCAGTATTTT | CASSSPMTARGTDTQYF | TRBJ2-3 | TRBV5-4 | . | .
TGTGCCAGCAGCTCAAGGGGCCTAGCGGGACCCGGGGAGCTGTTTTTT | CASSSRGLAGPGELFF | TRBJ2-2 | TRBV7-3 | once | TRBD2
TGTGCCAGCAGTAAGGGGATGCAGAATCAACCCCAGCATTTT | CASSKGMQNQPQHF | TRBJ1-5 | TRBV6-5 | once | .
TGTGCCAGCAGTTACTCAGGACACCAAGAGACCCAGTACTTC | CASSYSGHQETQYF | TRBJ2-5 | TRBV6-2/TRBV6-3 | . | .
TGTGCCAGTACCAAACAGGGGAACACTGAAGCTTTCTTT | CASTKQGNTEAFF | TRBJ1-1 | TRBV19 | . | .
TGTGCCAGCAGTGACAGGGGATTTGGAGATACGCAGTATTTT | CASSDRGFGDTQYF | TRBJ2-3 | TRBV27 | . | TRBD1
TGTGCCAGCAGTCAGGTCTCGCACACAGATACGCAGTATTTT | CASSQVSHTDTQYF | TRBJ2-3 | TRBV7-9 | . | .
TGTGCCAGCAGACAGGAGGTGGAAGCTTTCTTT | CASRQEVEAFF | TRBJ1-1 | TRBV2 | . | .
TGTGCCAGCAGCGTAGGGGCGGGGGGGACCTACGAGCAGTACTTC | CASSVGAGGTYEQYF | TRBJ2-7 | TRBV9 | . | TRBD2
TGTGCCAGCAGCTCTACAGGGTTTCGAGAGACCCAGTACTTC | CASSSTGFRETQYF | TRBJ2-5 | TRBV11-2 | once | .
TGTGCCAGCGTGGAGGAGGCCGGCTACACCTTC | CASVEEAGYTF | TRBJ1-2 | TRBV19 | . | .
TGTGCCAGTACCCCTAACTGGGCCCAGGCCCTCTCCTACAATGAGCAGTTCTTC | CASTPNWAQALSYNEQFF | TRBJ2-1 | TRBV19 | . | .
TGCGCCAGCAGCCCGGGACTAGCGGGGGGGCCACTGTGGGAGACCCAGTACTTC | CASSPGLAGGPLWETQYF | TRBJ2-5 | TRBV5-1 | . | TRBD2
TGTGCCAGCAGCTTAATGGGACAGGGGGTCGGGACTGAAGCTTTCTTT | CASSLMGQGVGTEAFF | TRBJ1-1 | TRBV7-2 | once | TRBD1
TGTGCCAGCAGCTCCTTCAGTTACGAGCAGTACTTC | CASSSFSYEQYF | TRBJ2-7 | TRBV5-6 | . | .
TGTGCCAGCAGCCCCTTGGGGGAAAAATCTGAAGCTTTCTTT | CASSPLGEKSEAFF | TRBJ1-1 | TRBV7-8 | . | .
TGTGCCAGCTCACCCCAGACTAGCGGGTCCGGGGAGCTGTTTTTT | CASSPQTSGSGELFF | TRBJ2-2 | TRBV18 | . | TRBD2
TGTGCCAGCAGCTTCCCGGGACTAGCGGGAGATCGGGCCAAAAACATTCAGTACTTC | CASSFPGLAGDRAKNIQYF | TRBJ2-4 | TRBV7-9 | . | TRBD2
TGTGCCAGCAGCTTAGTCCAGACACAGGGGAGGAATACGCAGTATTTT | CASSLVQTQGRNTQYF | TRBJ2-3 | TRBV11-2 | . | .
TGTGCCAGCAACCCCGTACGCTCTGGGGCCAACGTCCTGACTTTC | CASNPVRSGANVLTF | TRBJ2-6 | TRBV7-2 | once | .
TGTGCCAGCAGCAGGGAGGCCTCCACAGATACGCAGTATTTT | CASSREASTDTQYF | TRBJ2-3 | TRBV2 | . | .
TGTGCCAGCTCACCGCGCCAGGCGGGGGCGGATGGCTACACCTTC | CASSPRQAGADGYTF | TRBJ1-2 | TRBV18 | once | .
TGCGCCAGCACCCAGACGACAACACGGGGTCAGCCCCAGCATTTT | CASTQTTTRGQPQHF | TRBJ1-5 | TRBV5-1 | . | .
TGTGCCAGCAGCTTAATGCCTGGGGGCACAGATACGCAGTATTTT | CASSLMPGGTDTQYF | TRBJ2-3 | TRBV7-3 | . | .
TGTGCCAGCAGCCTCCCCGGGTGGCCTAATGAGCAGTTCTTC | CASSLPGWPNEQFF | TRBJ2-1 | TRBV7-9 | . | .
TGTGCCAGCAGCTTAACACATCCGCAGTTCTTC | CASSLTHPQFF | TRBJ2-1 | TRBV7-2 | . | .
TGTGCCAGCAGTTACCTCCTGGGACTAGCGGGAGGCACAGATACGCAGTATTTT | CASSYLLGLAGGTDTQYF | TRBJ2-3 | TRBV6-2/TRBV6-3 | . | TRBD2
TGTGCCAGTAGTAAGGGCGGGGGGCCGCAAACTACAGATACGCAGTATTTT | CASSKGGGPQTTDTQYF | TRBJ2-3 | TRBV19 | . | TRBD2
TGCAGTGCTGCTTCTTCTGATGGCTACACCTTC | CSAASSDGYTF | TRBJ1-2 | TRBV20-1 | . | .
TGTGCCAGCAGTTACTCGAAATTCGGGGGGGGCGACGCCGGGGAGCTGTTTTTT | CASSYSKFGGGDAGELFF | TRBJ2-2 | TRBV6-2/TRBV6-3 | . | TRBD2
TGTGCCAGCAGCGAAAGCCGGGGTCAGCTAGAGACCCAGTACTTC | CASSESRGQLETQYF | TRBJ2-5 | TRBV11-3 | . | .
TGTGCCATCAGCTTAGCGGGGGATCAAGAGACCCAGTACTTC | CAISLAGDQETQYF | TRBJ2-5 | TRBV10-3 | . | TRBD2
TGTGCCAGCCATTCCAGCACTGAAGCTTTCTTT | CASHSSTEAFF | TRBJ1-1 | TRBV27 | . | .
TGTGCCAGCAGCTTTGGCGGTGCGTGGACTGAAGCTTTCTTT | CASSFGGAWTEAFF | TRBJ1-1 | TRBV7-2 | . | .
TGCGCCAGCAGTGAGTCGATTGGTGGCAATCCAGATACGCAGTATTTT | CASSESIGGNPDTQYF | TRBJ2-3 | TRBV10-1 | once | .
TGTGCCAGCGGGGCAGGACTAGCGGGAAATAATGAGCAGTTCTTC | CASGAGLAGNNEQFF | TRBJ2-1 | TRBV2 | . | TRBD2
TGTGCCTGGAACCCCGCAGGAGCCTATGAAGCTTTCTTT | CAWNPAGAYEAFF | TRBJ1-1 | TRBV30 | . | .
TGTGCCAGCAGCTTAGTATCCCAGGGGGCGCGGAATGAGCAGTTCTTC | CASSLVSQGARNEQFF | TRBJ2-1 | TRBV11-2 | . | TRBD1
TGCAGCGTTGATGGGGCAGGTGCTAATGGCTACACCTTC | CSVDGAGANGYTF | TRBJ1-2 | TRBV29-1 | . | .
TGTGCCAGCAGATGGGGACTAGCGGAAGCCGGGGAGCTGTTTTTT | CASRWGLAEAGELFF | TRBJ2-2 | TRBV27 | . | TRBD2